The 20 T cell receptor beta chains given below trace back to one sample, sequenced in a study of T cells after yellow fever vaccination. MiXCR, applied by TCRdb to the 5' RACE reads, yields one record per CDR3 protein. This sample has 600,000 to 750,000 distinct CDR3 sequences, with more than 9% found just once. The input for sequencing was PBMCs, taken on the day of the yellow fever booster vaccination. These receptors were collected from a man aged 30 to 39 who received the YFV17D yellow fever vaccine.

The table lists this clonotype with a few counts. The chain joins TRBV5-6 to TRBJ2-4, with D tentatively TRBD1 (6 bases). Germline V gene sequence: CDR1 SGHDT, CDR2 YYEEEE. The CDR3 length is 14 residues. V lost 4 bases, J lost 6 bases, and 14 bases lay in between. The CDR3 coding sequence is TGTGCCAGCAGCCCCACAGGGACAATAAACATTCAGTACTTC. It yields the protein CASSPTGTINIQYF.

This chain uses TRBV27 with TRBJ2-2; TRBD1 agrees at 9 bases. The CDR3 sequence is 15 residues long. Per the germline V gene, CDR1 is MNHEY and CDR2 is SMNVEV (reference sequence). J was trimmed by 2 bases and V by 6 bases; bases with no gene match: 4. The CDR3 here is CASRLTGGNTGELFF. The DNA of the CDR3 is TGTGCCAGCAGGTTAACAGGGGGCAACACCGGGGAGCTGTTTTTT.

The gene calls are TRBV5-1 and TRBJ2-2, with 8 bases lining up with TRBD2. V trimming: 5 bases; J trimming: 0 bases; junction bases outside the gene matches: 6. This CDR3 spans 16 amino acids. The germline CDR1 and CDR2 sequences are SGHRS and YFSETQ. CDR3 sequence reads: CASRSGGTANTGELFF. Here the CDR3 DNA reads TGCGCCAGCAGGTCGGGGGGGACCGCGAACACCGGGGAGCTGTTTTTT. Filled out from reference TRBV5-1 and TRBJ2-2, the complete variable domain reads KAGVTQTPRYLIKTRGQQVTLSCSPISGHRSVSWYQQTPGQGLQFLFEYFSETQRNKGNFPGRFSGRQFSNSRSEMNVSTLELGDSALYLCASRSGGTANTGELFFGEGSRLTVL.

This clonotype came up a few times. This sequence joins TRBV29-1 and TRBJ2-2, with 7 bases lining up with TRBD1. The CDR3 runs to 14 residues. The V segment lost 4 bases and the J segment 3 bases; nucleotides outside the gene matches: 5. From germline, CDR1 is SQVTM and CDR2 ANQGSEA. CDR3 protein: CSVGVTGHTGELFF. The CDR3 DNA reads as TGCAGCGTTGGAGTGACAGGGCACACCGGGGAGCTGTTTTTT.

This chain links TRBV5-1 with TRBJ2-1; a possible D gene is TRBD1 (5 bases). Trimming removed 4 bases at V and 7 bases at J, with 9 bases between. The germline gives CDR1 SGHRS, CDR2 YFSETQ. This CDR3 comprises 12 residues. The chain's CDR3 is CASSHDRNEQFF. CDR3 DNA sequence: TGCGCCAGCAGCCACGACAGAAATGAGCAGTTCTTC.

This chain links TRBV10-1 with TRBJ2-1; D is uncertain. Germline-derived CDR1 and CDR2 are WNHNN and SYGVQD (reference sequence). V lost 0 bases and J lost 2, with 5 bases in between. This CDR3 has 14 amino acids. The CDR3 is CASSESVAYNEQFF. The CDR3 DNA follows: TGCGCCAGCAGTGAGTCCGTCGCCTACAATGAGCAGTTCTTC.

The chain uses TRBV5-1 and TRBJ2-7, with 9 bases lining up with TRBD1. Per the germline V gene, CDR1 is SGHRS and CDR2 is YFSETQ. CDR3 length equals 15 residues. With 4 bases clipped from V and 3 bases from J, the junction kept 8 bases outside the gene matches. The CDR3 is CASSRKGQGSYEQYF. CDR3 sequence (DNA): TGCGCCAGCAGCCGAAAGGGACAGGGCAGCTACGAGCAGTACTTC. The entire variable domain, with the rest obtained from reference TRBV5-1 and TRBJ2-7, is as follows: KAGVTQTPRYLIKTRGQQVTLSCSPISGHRSVSWYQQTPGQGLQFLFEYFSETQRNKGNFPGRFSGRQFSNSRSEMNVSTLELGDSALYLCASSRKGQGSYEQYFGPGTRLTVT.

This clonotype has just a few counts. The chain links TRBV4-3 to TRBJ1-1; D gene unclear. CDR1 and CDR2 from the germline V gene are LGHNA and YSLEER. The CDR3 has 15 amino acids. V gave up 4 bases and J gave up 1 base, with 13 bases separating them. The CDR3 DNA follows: TGCGCCAGCAGCCCCGGCGAGACAACGAACACTGAAGCTTTCTTT. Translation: CASSPGETTNTEAFF.

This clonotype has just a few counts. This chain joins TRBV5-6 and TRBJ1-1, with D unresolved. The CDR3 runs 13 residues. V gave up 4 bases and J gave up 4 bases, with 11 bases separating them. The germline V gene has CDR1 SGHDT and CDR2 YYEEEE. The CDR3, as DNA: TGTGCCAGCAGCCGGGAGTTCCTCACTGAAGCTTTCTTT. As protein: CASSREFLTEAFF.

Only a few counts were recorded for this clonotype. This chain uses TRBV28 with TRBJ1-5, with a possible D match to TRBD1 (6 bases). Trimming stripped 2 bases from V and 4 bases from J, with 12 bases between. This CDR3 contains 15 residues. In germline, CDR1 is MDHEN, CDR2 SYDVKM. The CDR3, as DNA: TGTGCCAGCAGTTTAGATACGGGGGCTAATCAGCCCCAGCATTTT. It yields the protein CASSLDTGANQPQHF.

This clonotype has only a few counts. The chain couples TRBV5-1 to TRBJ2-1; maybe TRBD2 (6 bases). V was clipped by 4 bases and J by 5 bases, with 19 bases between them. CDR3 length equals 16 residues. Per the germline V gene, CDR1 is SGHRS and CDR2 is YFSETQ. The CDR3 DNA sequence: TGCGCCAGCAGCCCGCTCGGGACTGTAAACAACAATGAGCAGTTCTTC. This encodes CASSPLGTVNNNEQFF.

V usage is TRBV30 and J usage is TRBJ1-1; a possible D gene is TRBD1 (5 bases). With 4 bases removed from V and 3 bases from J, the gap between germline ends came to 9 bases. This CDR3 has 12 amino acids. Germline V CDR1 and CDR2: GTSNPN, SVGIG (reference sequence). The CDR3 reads CAWNGAYTEAFF. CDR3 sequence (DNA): TGTGCCTGGAATGGGGCCTACACTGAAGCTTTCTTT.

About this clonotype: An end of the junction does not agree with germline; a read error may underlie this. CDR3 nucleotide sequence: TGTGCCATCAGCTTTACAGGGGGCGGCGGGGAGCTGTTTTTT. Translated: CAISFTGGGGELFF. The chain has TRBV5-5 and TRBJ2-2; TRBD1 aligns across 9 bases. Germline CDR1 reads SGHKS; CDR2 reads YYEKEE (reference sequence). This CDR3 comprises 14 residues.

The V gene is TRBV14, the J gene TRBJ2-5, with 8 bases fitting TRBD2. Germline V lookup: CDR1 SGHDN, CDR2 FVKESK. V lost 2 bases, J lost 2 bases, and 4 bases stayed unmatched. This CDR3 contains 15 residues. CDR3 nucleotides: TGTGCCAGCAGCCAACCGACTAGCGTACAAGAGACCCAGTACTTC. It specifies CASSQPTSVQETQYF.

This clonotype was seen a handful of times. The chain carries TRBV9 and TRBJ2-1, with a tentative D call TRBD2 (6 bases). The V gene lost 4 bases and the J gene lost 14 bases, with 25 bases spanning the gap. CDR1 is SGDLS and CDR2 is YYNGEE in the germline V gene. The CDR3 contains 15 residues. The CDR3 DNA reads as TGTGCCAGCAGCCCCCGGGACTCTCGAGGTCCCTTAGAGTTCTTC. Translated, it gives CASSPRDSRGPLEFF.

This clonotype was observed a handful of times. The CDR3 DNA reads as TGTGCCAGCAGTCAGGGGGGTGGGGCCAACGTCCTGACTTTC. Encoded protein: CASSQGGGANVLTF. This chain links TRBV28 with TRBJ2-6; TRBD1 is a possible D gene (7 bases). Germline CDR1 MDHEN, CDR2 SYDVKM. This CDR3 contains 14 residues. Trimming shortened V by 5 bases and J by 3 bases, and 8 bases separated the two germline ends.

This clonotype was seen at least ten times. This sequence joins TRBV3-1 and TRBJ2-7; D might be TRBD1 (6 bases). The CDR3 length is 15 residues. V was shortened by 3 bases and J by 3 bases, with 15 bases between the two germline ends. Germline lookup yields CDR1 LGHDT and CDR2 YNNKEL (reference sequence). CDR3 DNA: TGTGCCAGCAGCCACAGGGGCAAGCTCGACTACGAGCAGTACTTC. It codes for CASSHRGKLDYEQYF.

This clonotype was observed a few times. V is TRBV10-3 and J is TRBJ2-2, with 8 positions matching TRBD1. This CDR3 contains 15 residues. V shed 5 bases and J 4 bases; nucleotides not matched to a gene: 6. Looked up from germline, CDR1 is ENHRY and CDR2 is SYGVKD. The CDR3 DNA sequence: TGTGCCATCAGTTCCGGGACAGGCCTCACCGGGGAGCTGTTTTTT. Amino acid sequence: CAISSGTGLTGELFF.

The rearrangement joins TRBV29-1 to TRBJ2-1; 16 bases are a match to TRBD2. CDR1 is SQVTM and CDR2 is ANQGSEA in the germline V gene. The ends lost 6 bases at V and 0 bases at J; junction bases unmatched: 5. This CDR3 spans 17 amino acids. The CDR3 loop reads CSVTGLAGGSSYNEQFF. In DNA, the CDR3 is TGCAGCGTGACGGGACTAGCGGGAGGGAGCTCCTACAATGAGCAGTTCTTC.

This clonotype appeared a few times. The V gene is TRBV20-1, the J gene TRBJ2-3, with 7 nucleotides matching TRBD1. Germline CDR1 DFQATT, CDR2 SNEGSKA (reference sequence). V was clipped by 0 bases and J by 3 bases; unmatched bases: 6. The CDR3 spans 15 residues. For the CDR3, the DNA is TGCAGTGCTAGAGATCCGACAGGGCATACAGATACGCAGTATTTT. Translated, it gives CSARDPTGHTDTQYF.